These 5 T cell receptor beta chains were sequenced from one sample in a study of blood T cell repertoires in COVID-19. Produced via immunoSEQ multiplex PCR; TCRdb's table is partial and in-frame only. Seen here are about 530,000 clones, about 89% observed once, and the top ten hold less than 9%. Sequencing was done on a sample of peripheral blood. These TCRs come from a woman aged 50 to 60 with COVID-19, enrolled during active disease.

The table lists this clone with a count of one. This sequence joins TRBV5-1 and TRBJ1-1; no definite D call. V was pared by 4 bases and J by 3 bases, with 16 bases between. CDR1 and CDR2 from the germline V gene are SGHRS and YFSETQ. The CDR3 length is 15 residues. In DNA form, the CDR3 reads TGCGCCAGCAGCCCCCCCCGCGGGCGAGACACTGAAGCTTTCTTT. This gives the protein CASSPPRGRDTEAFF.

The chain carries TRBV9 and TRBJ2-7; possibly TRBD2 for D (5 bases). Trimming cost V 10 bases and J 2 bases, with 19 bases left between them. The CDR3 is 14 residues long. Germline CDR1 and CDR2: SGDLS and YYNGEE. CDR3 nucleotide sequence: TGTGCCGGCCGTTGTGGGCAGCGGCCCTACGAGCAGTACTTC. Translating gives CAGRCGQRPYEQYF.

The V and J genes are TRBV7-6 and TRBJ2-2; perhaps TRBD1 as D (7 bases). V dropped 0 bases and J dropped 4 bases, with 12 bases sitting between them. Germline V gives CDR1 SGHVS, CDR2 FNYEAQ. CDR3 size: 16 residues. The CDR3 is CASSLARGRGTGELFF. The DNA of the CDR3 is TGTGCCAGCAGCTTAGCGAGGGGGCGGGGCACCGGGGAGCTGTTTTTT.

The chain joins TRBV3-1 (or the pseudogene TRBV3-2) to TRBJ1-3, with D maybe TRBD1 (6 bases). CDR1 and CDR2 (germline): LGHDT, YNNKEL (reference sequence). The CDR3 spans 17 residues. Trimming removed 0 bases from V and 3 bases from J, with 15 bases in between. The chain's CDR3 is CASSQDWQGYRGNTIYF. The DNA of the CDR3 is TGTGCCAGCAGCCAAGATTGGCAGGGGTACCGTGGAAACACCATATATTTT.

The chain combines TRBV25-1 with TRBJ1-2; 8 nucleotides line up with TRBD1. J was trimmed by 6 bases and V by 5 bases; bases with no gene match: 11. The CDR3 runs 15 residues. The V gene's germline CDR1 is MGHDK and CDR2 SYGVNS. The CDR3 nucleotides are TGTGCCAGCAGTTCAACTGCGGGACAGGTTGATGGCTACACCTTC. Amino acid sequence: CASSSTAGQVDGYTF.